These 30 T cell receptor beta chains were sequenced from one sample in a study of identical twins. TCRdb redid the calling of the 5' RACE reads with MiXCR, one entry per CDR3 protein. The table has 200,000 to 250,000 distinct CDR3 sequences, around 6.6% seen once. Another study also made use of these data, one on yellow fever vaccine responses in identical twins.

Sequenced material: memory (CD45RO+) T cells sorted from blood. Source of these receptors: a woman younger than 35 in good health.

This clonotype was seen at least ten times. The chain employs TRBV10-3 and TRBJ2-7, with TRBD1 identical over 9 bases. The V segment lost 9 bases and the J segment 3 bases; nucleotides outside the gene matches: 3. The CDR3 has 12 amino acids. In germline, CDR1 is ENHRY, CDR2 SYGVKD. For the CDR3, the DNA is TGTGCCATAGGGACAGGGAGCTACGAGCAGTACTTC. It codes for CAIGTGSYEQYF.

This clonotype occurred a few times. One junction end does not reproduce the germline sequence, and a read error may be involved. V gene TRBV20-1 combines with J gene TRBJ2-1, with TRBD2 as a possible D gene (6 bases). The germline CDR1 and CDR2 sequences are DFQATT and SNEGSKA (reference sequence). The CDR3 is made up of 12 amino acids. The CDR3 DNA sequence: TGCAGTGCTGGGAACCCGGGACTGTCCTCCCTCTTC. It translates to CSAGNPGLSSLF.

This clonotype has a count of ten or more. CDR3 coding DNA: TGTGCCATCACGGACAGGGGAGGAAACACCATATATTTT. It is translated as CAITDRGGNTIYF. The genes are TRBV10-3 and TRBJ1-3; TRBD1 aligns across 9 bases. V lost 7 bases and J lost 4; bases outside the gene matches: 2. Germline-derived CDR1 and CDR2 are ENHRY and SYGVKD. CDR3 size: 13 residues.

This chain links TRBV3-1 with TRBJ2-2, with D possibly being TRBD1 (6 bases). CDR3 length: 18 amino acids. Germline loops: CDR1 LGHDT, CDR2 YNNKEL (reference sequence). V was trimmed by 4 bases and J by 2 bases, leaving 20 bases between them. Here the CDR3 DNA reads TGTGCCAGCAGCCCCTCGGCCAGGGGTTTATTCAACACCGGGGAGCTGTTTTTT. Amino acid sequence: CASSPSARGLFNTGELFF.

This clonotype was counted between two and nine times. The chain combines TRBV12-3 or TRBV12-4 with TRBJ2-2; D call uncertain. CDR3 length: 13 residues. Trimming pared 6 bases from V and 1 base from J, leaving 6 bases between. The CDR3, as DNA: TGTGCCAGCAGCCATGTGAACACCGGGGAGCTGTTTTTT. Residues: CASSHVNTGELFF.

This clonotype was recorded many times. The chain is built from TRBV12-3 or TRBV12-4 and TRBJ2-5; unclear D gene. V lost 5 bases, J lost 5 bases, and 18 bases lay in between. The CDR3 loop spans 15 amino acids. CDR3 loop: CASSPDLLRAETQYF. The CDR3 DNA reads TGTGCCAGCAGTCCGGACCTCCTTAGAGCGGAGACCCAGTACTTC.

With respect to this clonotype: A much larger clone differs by one base, so this may be a read error. This sequence joins TRBV7-9 and TRBJ2-5; D tentatively fits TRBD1 or TRBD2 (6 bases each). The germline V gene encodes CDR1 SEHNR and CDR2 FQNEAQ (reference sequence). The V end lost 7 bases, the J end lost 2 bases, and 14 bases lay between the germline ends. CDR3 length: 14 residues. The CDR3 protein is CASNLGGLQETQYF. The CDR3 DNA is TGTGCCAGCAACCTGGGGGGCCTACAAGAGACCCAGTACTTC.

This clonotype was detected ten times or more. CDR3 loop: CASSLDGYSETQYF. DNA of the CDR3: TGCGCCAGCAGCTTGGATGGGTATTCGGAGACCCAGTACTTC. The V gene is TRBV5-1, the J gene TRBJ2-5; D gene unclear. The CDR3 extends over 14 amino acids. From germline, CDR1 is SGHRS and CDR2 YFSETQ. V lost 0 bases, J lost 5 bases, and 11 bases lay in between.

This sequence joins TRBV20-1 and TRBJ2-5, with 11 nucleotides matching TRBD2. Germline lookup yields CDR1 DFQATT and CDR2 SNEGSKA (reference sequence). This CDR3 comprises 15 residues. V dropped 6 bases and J dropped 5; count of bases not matched to a gene: 11. CDR3 DNA sequence: TGCAGTGCGGTCAAGGGGACTAGCGGCCGGGAGACCCAGTACTTC. Translation: CSAVKGTSGRETQYF.

The chain employs TRBV12-3 or TRBV12-4 and TRBJ2-1; 7 bases agree with TRBD2. V was pared by 10 bases and J by 4 bases, with 22 bases of the junction left unmatched. CDR3 size: 18 residues. The DNA for the CDR3 is TGTGCCATCTGTTTAAGGACCTTGCCCCCGCGGGAGTACAATGAGCAGTTCTTC. It encodes CAICLRTLPPREYNEQFF.

At least ten counts were recorded for this clonotype. V and J are TRBV20-1 and TRBJ2-3; D is unresolved. The CDR3 loop spans 13 amino acids. Germline V gene lookup returns CDR1 DFQATT and CDR2 SNEGSKA (reference sequence). Trimming stripped 6 bases from V and 2 bases from J, with 12 bases between. The CDR3 region has the DNA TGCAGTGCCAGCAAGGACCTCACAGATACGCAGTATTTT. It specifies CSASKDLTDTQYF.

The chain couples TRBV7-6 to TRBJ2-5, with D hard to call. CDR3 length: 16 amino acids. The germline gives CDR1 SGHVS, CDR2 FNYEAQ. V gave up 0 bases and J gave up 2 bases, with 13 bases separating them. CDR3 sequence: CASSLARVGMQETQYF. The CDR3 DNA sequence: TGTGCCAGCAGCTTAGCCCGGGTGGGTATGCAAGAGACCCAGTACTTC.

This clonotype was seen more than once but under ten times. For the CDR3, the DNA is TGTGCCAGCAGCTCATTTAGCGGGAGCAACTACGAGCAGTACTTC. Residues: CASSSFSGSNYEQYF. The chain has TRBV11-2 and TRBJ2-7; 9 nucleotides agree with TRBD2. The V segment lost 4 bases and the J segment 3 bases; nucleotides outside the gene matches: 7. Germline CDR1 and CDR2: SGHAT and FQNNGV. The CDR3 extends over 15 amino acids.

Many counts were recorded for this clonotype. This sequence joins TRBV29-1 and TRBJ1-2; no definite D call. Germline assignment: CDR1 SQVTM and CDR2 ANQGSEA. The V and J ends lost 8 bases and 0 bases respectively, with 10 bases between them. The CDR3 spans 12 residues. The CDR3 sequence: CSFQRANYGYTF. The CDR3 nucleotides read TGCAGCTTTCAGAGAGCTAACTATGGCTACACCTTC.

This clonotype was recorded a few times. This chain joins TRBV20-1 and TRBJ2-3; 7 positions agree with TRBD2. Germline assignment: CDR1 DFQATT and CDR2 SNEGSKA (reference sequence). This CDR3 comprises 14 residues. Trimming at V came to 3 bases and at J to 5 bases, leaving 8 bases not matched to a gene. The CDR3 here is CSASWGGGIDTQYF. The DNA for the CDR3 is TGCAGTGCTAGTTGGGGGGGAGGAATAGATACGCAGTATTTT.

A few counts support this clonotype. V usage is TRBV4-1 and J usage is TRBJ1-2; D gene uncertain. The germline V and J ends were trimmed by 2 bases and 8 bases, with 12 bases remaining between them. The germline CDR1 and CDR2 sequences are MGHRA and YSYEKL. This CDR3 has 13 amino acids. The CDR3 region is CASSQNPLGGYTF. The DNA for the CDR3 is TGCGCCAGCAGCCAAAACCCACTAGGCGGCTACACCTTC.

This clonotype was counted ten times or more. This rearrangement joins TRBV7-3 to TRBJ2-2; D may be TRBD2 (5 bases). CDR3 length equals 13 residues. V was shortened by 3 bases and J by 7 bases, with 9 bases between the two germline ends. Germline CDR1 SGHTA, CDR2 FQGTGA. The CDR3 nucleotides are TGTGCCAGCAGCTTTGCGGAGGTCGGGGAGCTGTTTTTT. Residues: CASSFAEVGELFF.

V and J are TRBV20-1 and TRBJ2-6; D tentatively fits TRBD1 or TRBD2 (5 bases each). CDR3 length: 16 amino acids. In germline, CDR1 is DFQATT, CDR2 SNEGSKA (reference sequence). Between the trimmed V and J ends, which lost 5 bases and 0 bases, there was a span of 14 bases. The CDR3: CSAPMGVFSGANVLTF. Written as DNA, the CDR3 is TGCAGTGCTCCAATGGGGGTGTTCTCTGGGGCCAACGTCCTGACTTTC.

Ten or more counts support this clonotype. CDR3 in amino acids: CSVRQGTDTQYF. CDR3 in DNA: TGCAGCGTGAGACAGGGGACAGATACGCAGTATTTT. The chain employs TRBV29-1 and TRBJ2-3; TRBD1 agrees at 8 bases. Germline CDR1 is SQVTM and CDR2 is ANQGSEA. CDR3 size: 12 residues. J gave up 3 bases and V 6 bases, and 2 bases lay outside the gene matches.

This clonotype came up many times. V and J are TRBV11-2 and TRBJ1-1, with unresolved D. This CDR3 comprises 13 residues. CDR1 SGHAT and CDR2 FQNNGV come from the germline V gene. Trimming removed 5 bases at V and 3 bases at J, with 10 bases between. The DNA for the CDR3 is TGTGCCAGCAGCAACCAAAGGGACACTGAAGCTTTCTTT. Translated, it gives CASSNQRDTEAFF.

The chain has TRBV21-1 and TRBJ2-7. TRBV21-1 counts as a pseudogene. The CDR3 extends over 16 amino acids. The CDR3 DNA sequence: TGTGCCAGCAGCCCCCAGAGAGACCAGACCCACTACGAGCAGTACGTC. It is translated as CASSPQRDQTHYEQYV.

The chain links TRBV7-8 to TRBJ1-2, with TRBD1 matching over 10 bases. The CDR3 runs to 15 residues. V lost 5 bases, J lost 4 bases, and 7 bases stayed unmatched. In germline, CDR1 is SGHVS, CDR2 FQNEAQ. The CDR3 DNA reads as TGTGCCAGCAGCCTCCGGACAGGGGGAGCCTATGGCTACACCTTC. This translates into CASSLRTGGAYGYTF.

This chain links TRBV7-3 with TRBJ2-2; D ambiguous. Germline V gene lookup returns CDR1 SGHTA and CDR2 FQGTGA. Trimming cost V 1 base and J 6 bases, with 6 bases left between them. The CDR3 spans 13 residues. The CDR3 region has the DNA TGTGCCAGCAGCTTAAACGGCCCCGGGGAGCTGTTTTTT. It codes for CASSLNGPGELFF.

CDR3 nucleotide sequence: TGTGCCAGCAGTGCACCTTCGGGGGCAGAGGCCAACGTCCTGACTTTC. It translates to CASSAPSGAEANVLTF. The rearrangement uses TRBV25-1 and TRBJ2-6; D possibly matches TRBD1 or TRBD2 (6 bases each). The germline V gene has CDR1 MGHDK and CDR2 SYGVNS. Trimming took 4 bases from V and 6 from J, leaving 16 bases between them. The CDR3 covers 16 residues.

J is TRBJ1-2 and V is TRBV7-8; D is possibly TRBD1 (6 bases). The CDR3 is 14 residues long. The V gene's germline CDR1 is SGHVS and CDR2 FQNEAQ. V dropped 5 bases and J dropped 6 bases, with 16 bases sitting between them. The CDR3 coding sequence is TGTGCCAGCAGCACCCGGGACATTCCGAATGGCTACACCTTC. Translated, it gives CASSTRDIPNGYTF.

This clonotype has ten or more counts. The chain recombines TRBV5-6 with TRBJ2-7; no definite D call. V was shortened by 0 bases and J by 3 bases, with 10 bases between the two germline ends. Germline lookup yields CDR1 SGHDT and CDR2 YYEEEE. The CDR3 has 14 residues. The CDR3 protein is CASSLGQADYEQYF. In DNA form, the CDR3 reads TGTGCCAGCAGCTTGGGGCAGGCTGACTACGAGCAGTACTTC. The full variable domain, its missing parts supplied by reference TRBV5-6 and TRBJ2-7, is DAGVTQSPTHLIKTRGQQVTLRCSPKSGHDTVSWYQQALGQGPQFIFQYYEEEERQRGNFPDRFSGHQFPNYSSELNVNALLLGDSALYLCASSLGQADYEQYFGPGTRLTVT.

In its sample, this clonotype was seen many times. This rearrangement joins TRBV5-1 to TRBJ1-2; 9 bases are a match to TRBD1. The CDR3 totals 15 residues. CDR1 SGHRS and CDR2 YFSETQ come from the germline V gene. J gave up 6 bases and V 0 bases, and 6 bases lay outside the gene matches. The CDR3 reads CASSLVGQGLDGYTF. In nucleotides, the CDR3 is TGCGCCAGCAGCTTGGTAGGACAGGGGTTGGATGGCTACACCTTC. The entire variable domain, with the rest obtained from reference TRBV5-1 and TRBJ1-2, is as follows: KAGVTQTPRYLIKTRGQQVTLSCSPISGHRSVSWYQQTPGQGLQFLFEYFSETQRNKGNFPGRFSGRQFSNSRSEMNVSTLELGDSALYLCASSLVGQGLDGYTFGSGTRLTVV.

This clonotype showed up many times. This chain joins TRBV12-3 or TRBV12-4 and TRBJ2-1, with D possibly being TRBD1 (5 bases). The CDR3 spans 14 residues. The V and J ends lost 4 bases and 9 bases respectively, with 16 bases between them. CDR3 residues: CASSSYAPRVEQFF. The CDR3 DNA reads TGTGCCAGCAGTTCATACGCGCCCAGGGTTGAGCAGTTCTTC.

This clonotype was seen a few times. V usage is TRBV29-1 and J usage is TRBJ1-5, with no clear D. The V gene lost 6 bases and the J gene lost 15 bases, with 24 bases spanning the gap. The germline V gene encodes CDR1 SQVTM and CDR2 ANQGSEA. This CDR3 is built from 13 residues. The CDR3 region has the DNA TGCAGCGTCAAAACGTCAGCATCTTCCAAGTTGCATTTT. Its protein product is CSVKTSASSKLHF.

This clonotype was observed at least ten times. V usage is TRBV5-1 and J usage is TRBJ1-2; D is perhaps TRBD1 (5 bases). The germline gives CDR1 SGHRS, CDR2 YFSETQ. The germline V and J ends were trimmed by 5 bases and 6 bases, with 14 bases remaining between them. The CDR3 sequence is 13 residues long. CDR3 protein: CASSVGALDGYTF. CDR3 nucleotides: TGCGCCAGCAGTGTAGGGGCCTTGGATGGCTACACCTTC.